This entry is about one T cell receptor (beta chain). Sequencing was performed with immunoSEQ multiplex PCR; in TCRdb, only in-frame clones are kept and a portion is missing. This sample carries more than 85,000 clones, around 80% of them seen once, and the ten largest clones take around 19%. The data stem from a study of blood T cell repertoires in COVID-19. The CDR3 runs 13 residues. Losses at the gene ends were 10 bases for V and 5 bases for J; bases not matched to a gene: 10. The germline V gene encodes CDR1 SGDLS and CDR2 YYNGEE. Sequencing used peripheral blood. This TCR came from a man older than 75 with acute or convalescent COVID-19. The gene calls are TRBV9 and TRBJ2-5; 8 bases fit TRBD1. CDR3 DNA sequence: TGTGCCTCAGGGGGCCAGGGGAGGGAGACCCAGTACTTC. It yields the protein CASGGQGRETQYF.